Following are 19 T cell receptor beta chains from one sample sequenced in a study of shared clonotypes between healthy human individuals. Naive CD8 cells lacked CD45RO and underwent positive selection for CCR7, leaving out terminally differentiated effector memory CD45RA+ cells. The assay was immunoSEQ multiplex PCR, and TCRdb's table has in-frame clones only and misses some. The sample holds 550,000 to 600,000 clones, 98% seen once. Sequenced sample: naive CD8+ T cells sorted from blood. These receptor sequences come from a man aged 30 to 45 in good health.

In DNA form, the CDR3 reads TGCAGCGTTGAAGATTCCGGGACAGCCTACGAGCAGTACTTC. Translating gives CSVEDSGTAYEQYF. The rearrangement joins TRBV29-1 to TRBJ2-7, with 7 bases matching TRBD1. This CDR3 spans 14 amino acids. Trimming removed 0 bases from V and 2 bases from J; junction bases left unmatched: 4. Germline CDR1 and CDR2: SQVTM and ANQGSEA.

The sample holds one count of this clone. This chain connects TRBV5-1 to TRBJ1-2; 7 bases map to TRBD1. The junction had 5 bases not matched to a gene; V was cut back by 3 bases and J by 0 bases. Germline CDR1 SGHRS, CDR2 YFSETQ. The CDR3 consists of 15 residues. This CDR3 is CASSWTGSSNYGYTF. The CDR3, as DNA: TGCGCCAGCAGCTGGACAGGATCCTCTAACTATGGCTACACCTTC.

The sample holds one count of this clone. This sequence joins TRBV7-2 and TRBJ2-1; D gene unclear. This CDR3 has 14 amino acids. Trimming took 1 base from V and 8 from J, leaving 12 bases between them. CDR1 and CDR2 from the germline V gene are SGHTA and FQGNSA. DNA for the CDR3: TGTGCCAGCAGCTTAGTTGGCCGGCCAGATGAGCAGTTCTTC. It is translated as CASSLVGRPDEQFF.

The V gene is TRBV29-1, the J gene TRBJ2-1, with 13 bases lining up with TRBD2. The CDR3 contains 14 residues. Germline V gene lookup returns CDR1 SQVTM and CDR2 ANQGSEA. The J segment lost 8 bases and the V segment lost 7 bases, leaving 8 bases of the junction unmatched. CDR3 in amino acids: CSGGGTSGVDEQFF. Here the CDR3 DNA reads TGCAGCGGGGGAGGGACTAGCGGGGTTGATGAGCAGTTCTTC.

This chain joins TRBV28 and TRBJ1-1; a weak D match, TRBD1 (5 bases). Per the germline V gene, CDR1 is MDHEN and CDR2 is SYDVKM. Trimming shortened V by 0 bases and J by 4 bases, and 24 bases separated the two germline ends. CDR3 size: 19 residues. For the CDR3, the DNA is TGTGCCAGCAGTTTATGGATCGGGGGACTAGCGGGGGACGGCACTGAAGCTTTCTTT. Translated: CASSLWIGGLAGDGTEAFF.

The V call is TRBV2, the J call TRBJ2-7; D ambiguous. Germline loops: CDR1 SNHLY, CDR2 FYNNEI. The CDR3 runs 10 residues. V lost 8 bases to trimming and J lost 3 bases, with 5 bases between them. CDR3 in DNA: TGTGCCAGCCAGATCTACGAGCAGTACTTC. Protein product: CASQIYEQYF.

The chain joins TRBV6-5 to TRBJ2-1, with 7 bases identical to TRBD2. The germline CDR1 and CDR2 sequences are MNHEY and SVGAGI. There are 15 residues in the CDR3. Trimming at V came to 0 bases and at J to 5 bases, leaving 4 bases not matched to a gene. In DNA form, the CDR3 reads TGTGCCAGCAGTTACTCGGTGGGGGGGGACAATGAGCAGTTCTTC. Translated: CASSYSVGGDNEQFF.

CDR3 nucleotides: TGTGCCAGCGCTAGTCTTTACGAGCAGTACTTC. Protein sequence: CASASLYEQYF. The V call is TRBV6-5, the J call TRBJ2-7; D remains unclear. The CDR3 is made up of 11 amino acids. Deletions cut 8 bases from V and 4 bases from J, with 9 bases between. Germline V gene sequence: CDR1 MNHEY, CDR2 SVGAGI.

This clone has a single count. The V and J genes are TRBV4-1 and TRBJ2-7, with 11 bases aligning to TRBD2. V lost 1 base to trimming and J lost 5 bases; unmatched junction nucleotides: 7. The CDR3 runs to 16 residues. The germline V gene has CDR1 MGHRA and CDR2 YSYEKL. The CDR3: CASSQAFTSGRNEQYF. The DNA for the CDR3 is TGCGCCAGCAGCCAAGCCTTCACTAGCGGGAGAAACGAGCAGTACTTC.

Concerning this clone itself: The sample holds other DNA sequences that translate to the same CDR3. The chain carries TRBV2 and TRBJ2-1, with no clear D. CDR3 length equals 12 residues. The V and J ends lost 4 bases and 5 bases respectively, with 6 bases between them. Germline CDR1 reads SNHLY; CDR2 reads FYNNEI. DNA of the CDR3: TGTGCCAGCAGTGTAGGCGACAATGAGCAGTTCTTC. Its translation: CASSVGDNEQFF.

V and J are TRBV27 and TRBJ2-1, with 11 bases lining up with TRBD2. The length of the CDR3 is 16 residues. After removal of 6 bases from V and 9 bases from J, the junction contained 13 bases not matched to a gene. Germline lookup yields CDR1 MNHEY and CDR2 SMNVEV (reference sequence). The CDR3 DNA is TGTGCCAGCAGAAAACCGGGACTAGCGGACAGGGGTGAGCAGTTCTTC. This encodes CASRKPGLADRGEQFF.

The V and J genes are TRBV27 and TRBJ2-3; D remains ambiguous. The germline V gene has CDR1 MNHEY and CDR2 SMNVEV (reference sequence). The V end was cut by 2 bases, the J end by 6 bases, with 15 bases between. The CDR3 is 15 amino acids. For the CDR3, the DNA is TGTGCCAGCAGTTTAAGTGTATTTCGATTCGATACGCAGTATTTT. Protein product: CASSLSVFRFDTQYF.

CDR3 nucleotides: TGTGCCAGCAGCTTATCGAACCGCTGGAGGGAAGAGACCCAGTACTTC. It translates to CASSLSNRWREETQYF. The chain carries TRBV7-8 and TRBJ2-5; possibly TRBD2 for D (6 bases). The CDR3 sequence is 16 residues long. Trimming left V 2 bases short and J 3 bases short, with 16 bases between. Germline V gives CDR1 SGHVS, CDR2 FQNEAQ.

The V call is TRBV7-6, the J call TRBJ1-3; D unclear. The CDR3 sequence is 14 residues long. Germline CDR1 and CDR2: SGHVS and FNYEAQ. Trimming took 1 base from V and 0 from J, leaving 4 bases between them. The CDR3 reads CASSLGYSGNTIYF. The DNA for the CDR3 is TGTGCCAGCAGCTTAGGGTACTCTGGAAACACCATATATTTT.

The chain has TRBV5-4 and TRBJ2-3, with D tentatively TRBD1 (6 bases). The CDR3 contains 15 residues. The germline CDR1 and CDR2 sequences are SGHNT and YYREEE (reference sequence). Trimming pared 3 bases from V and 2 bases from J, leaving 13 bases between. The CDR3 sequence: CASSSLGQLTDTQYF. The CDR3, as DNA: TGTGCCAGCAGCTCCCTCGGACAGCTCACAGATACGCAGTATTTT.

This clone has just one count. The gene calls are TRBV7-8 and TRBJ2-7; the match to TRBD2 covers 9 bases. V shed 10 bases and J 0 bases; nucleotides not matched to a gene: 1. Germline CDR1 is SGHVS and CDR2 is FQNEAQ. The length of the CDR3 is 12 residues. The CDR3 loop reads CATTSGSYEQYF. Written as DNA, the CDR3 is TGTGCCACGACTAGCGGCTCCTACGAGCAGTACTTC.

About this clone itself: The same CDR3 arises from other DNA sequences in this sample as well. The chain recombines TRBV27 with TRBJ2-3, with 10 bases identical to TRBD2. Unmatched junction bases numbered 1, after V lost 3 bases and J lost 1 base. The CDR3 spans 15 residues. Germline V gives CDR1 MNHEY, CDR2 SMNVEV (reference sequence). The CDR3 is CASSFGTSGTDTQYF. For the CDR3, the DNA is TGTGCCAGCAGTTTTGGGACTAGCGGCACAGATACGCAGTATTTT.

The chain has TRBV5-1 and TRBJ2-7; D is perhaps TRBD2 (5 bases). The length of the CDR3 is 14 residues. CDR1 is SGHRS and CDR2 is YFSETQ in the germline V gene. Trimming stripped 3 bases from V and 6 bases from J, with 16 bases between. CDR3: CASSSNEGAFEQYF. CDR3 nucleotides: TGCGCCAGCAGCTCCAACGAGGGAGCGTTCGAGCAGTACTTC.

This clone occurred once. The rearrangement uses TRBV5-1 and TRBJ2-5; tentative D call: TRBD1 (6 bases). Germline V gene sequence: CDR1 SGHRS, CDR2 YFSETQ. The CDR3 is 16 residues long. With 1 base removed from V and 5 bases from J, the gap between germline ends came to 18 bases. In DNA form, the CDR3 reads TGCGCCAGCAGCTTGCCCCACCAGGGGAAAGGGGAGACCCAGTACTTC. Amino acid sequence: CASSLPHQGKGETQYF.